Sequencing of this T cell receptor (beta chain) was carried out in a study of shared clonotypes between healthy human individuals. Study-wide results and limits: Non-shared clonotypes had lower generation probabilities than those shared by all four donors.

Sequencing used immunoSEQ multiplex PCR; TCRdb keeps in-frame clones, though not all of them. Counted here are 2 million to 2.5 million clones, over 85% occurring once; the ten biggest clones make up roughly 1%. With respect to this clone: Its antigen is undetermined.

CD45RO-negative, CCR7-selected cells formed the naive CD8 fraction, which excluded terminally differentiated effector memory CD45RA+ cells. Sequences were obtained from naive CD8+ T cells sorted from blood. The receptor was isolated from a man aged 18 to 30 in good health.

CDR3 DNA: TGTGCCAGCAGCCTCCTAGGGTCATCGAACACTGAAGCTTTCTTT. Its translation is CASSLLGSSNTEAFF. This chain joins TRBV13 and TRBJ1-1; no reliable D call. This CDR3 comprises 15 residues. V lost 5 bases, J lost 1 base, and 14 bases lay in between. Germline CDR1 and CDR2: PRHDT and FYEKMQ (reference sequence).